This T cell receptor (beta chain) came from a study of control samples from healthy donors and cancer patients. Clones were read by immunoSEQ multiplex PCR, and TCRdb kept only the in-frame ones, dropping some. The sample has roughly 100,000 clones; roughly 94% are singletons. CDR1 and CDR2 from the germline V gene are SGHDT and YYEEEE. There are 16 residues in the CDR3. V was shortened by 1 base and J by 10 bases, with 18 bases between the two germline ends. The TCR was taken from a woman younger than 35 in good health. The source material was blood. The chain uses TRBV5-6 and TRBJ1-6; D gene uncertain. The CDR3 nucleotides are TGTGCCAGCAGCTTGTTAACGAGCCCCCCGGACTCACCCCTCCACTTT. This codes for CASSLLTSPPDSPLHF.